This TCR beta chain emerged from a study of T cells expressing NK-cell markers. TCRdb reanalyzed the 5' RACE reads and collapses them to one entry per CDR3 protein, without DNA. The sample table includes 120,000 to 150,000 distinct CDR3 sequences. The CDR3 extends over 14 amino acids. Germline V lookup: CDR1 SGHDN, CDR2 FVKESK. The sample taken for sequencing was blood T cells: a sorted CD56 or NKG2C T cell subset, CD4+ or CD8+ T cells, or bulk PBMC T cells (not recorded which). This clonotype was obtained from a man between 18 and 29 years old in good health. The rearrangement links TRBV14 to TRBJ2-5; TCRdb calls TRBD1, which cannot be checked without DNA. The CDR3 loop is CASSQNRNQETQYF.